Below, 17 T cell receptor beta chains from the same sample are listed, as sequenced in a study of T cell repertoires in cytomegalovirus infection. TCRdb recomputed calls from the reads with MiXCR, one row per CDR3 protein. This sample has fewer than 350,000 distinct CDR3 sequences, with roughly 9.5% found just once. The sequencing input was PBMCs. These receptor sequences come from a human donor in good health (CMV status not recorded). Some clones in this sample may be carry-over from other donors' samples.

This clonotype was found many times. The gene calls are TRBV7-3 and TRBJ2-2; D is undetermined. CDR3 size: 12 residues. Trimming stripped 4 bases from V and 5 bases from J, with 5 bases between. Germline V gene lookup returns CDR1 SGHTA and CDR2 FQGTGA. Written as DNA, the CDR3 is TGTGCCAGCAGCTACCGAACCGGGGAGCTGTTTTTT. It encodes CASSYRTGELFF.

The chain couples TRBV7-2 to TRBJ1-1; D might be TRBD1 (5 bases). Germline CDR1 reads SGHTA; CDR2 reads FQGNSA. The CDR3 runs 15 residues. V was pared by 1 base and J by 1 base, with 10 bases between. The CDR3 coding sequence is TGTGCCAGCAGCTTAGAAGCGGGGCAGAACACTGAAGCTTTCTTT. Protein sequence: CASSLEAGQNTEAFF.

This clonotype has ten or more counts. V and J are TRBV7-2 and TRBJ2-7; D not resolved. The CDR3 contains 15 residues. Trimming shortened V by 5 bases and J by 0 bases, and 14 bases separated the two germline ends. Germline CDR1 reads SGHTA; CDR2 reads FQGNSA. CDR3 DNA sequence: TGTGCCAGCAGCCGTTCTGGACCTCGCTCCTACGAGCAGTACTTC. Its translation: CASSRSGPRSYEQYF.

This chain uses TRBV4-3 with TRBJ1-4, with 7 nucleotides matching TRBD1. CDR3 length equals 15 residues. Germline CDR1 reads LGHNA; CDR2 reads YSLEER. After removal of 1 base from V and 5 bases from J, the junction contained 4 bases not matched to a gene. CDR3 residues: CASSQGQGLNEKLFF. CDR3 nucleotides: TGCGCCAGCAGCCAAGGACAGGGCTTAAATGAAAAACTGTTTTTT.

J is TRBJ2-5 and V is TRBV6-8; 9 positions match TRBD1. The CDR3 has 16 residues. Per the germline V gene, CDR1 is MNHGY and CDR2 is SAAAGT. V shed 1 base and J 3 bases; nucleotides not matched to a gene: 6. In DNA, the CDR3 is TGTGCCAGCAGTTACTTCCGGGACAGGGCTAAAGAGACCCAGTACTTC. It yields the protein CASSYFRDRAKETQYF.

In DNA, the CDR3 is TGTGCTAGTGCGGAGGGGACTAATCAGCCCCAGCATTTT. This codes for CASAEGTNQPQHF. The chain recombines TRBV12-5 with TRBJ1-5; tentatively, D is TRBD1 (5 bases). Germline CDR1 is LGHNT and CDR2 is FRNRAP. This CDR3 spans 13 amino acids. The V gene lost 7 bases and the J gene lost 4 bases, with 11 bases spanning the gap.

The V gene is TRBV10-3, the J gene TRBJ2-1, with TRBD2 identical over 8 bases. Germline CDR1 ENHRY, CDR2 SYGVKD. There are 14 residues in the CDR3. The V gene end was trimmed by 10 bases and the J gene end by 4 bases; junction bases not matched to a gene: 9. In DNA, the CDR3 is TGTGCCACCTTACTTAGCGGGGCTTACAATGAGCAGTTCTTC. Amino acids: CATLLSGAYNEQFF.

The table lists this clonotype with many counts. The V call is TRBV7-2, the J call TRBJ2-7; the D is unclear. In germline, CDR1 is SGHTA, CDR2 FQGNSA. This CDR3 has 13 amino acids. Trimming cost V 5 bases and J 6 bases, with 14 bases left between them. CDR3 residues: CASSPLSRVEQYF. CDR3 DNA sequence: TGTGCCAGCAGCCCCCTCTCAAGGGTCGAGCAGTACTTC.

This clonotype was recorded many times. This chain links TRBV7-2 with TRBJ1-4, with 9 bases fitting TRBD1. Trimming cost V 3 bases and J 4 bases; bases outside gene matches: 6. The CDR3 spans 16 residues. CDR1 is SGHTA and CDR2 is FQGNSA in the germline V gene. CDR3: CASSFTPGQGNEKLFF. The CDR3 DNA follows: TGTGCCAGCAGCTTCACTCCGGGACAGGGTAATGAAAAACTGTTTTTT.

This clonotype came up a few times. The chain is built from TRBV5-1 and TRBJ1-2; a weak D match, TRBD1 (5 bases). This CDR3 is 14 amino acids long. Trimming cost V 4 bases and J 6 bases, with 16 bases left between them. Germline V CDR1 and CDR2: SGHRS, YFSETQ. The CDR3 protein is CASSVLGEGDGYTF. CDR3 bases: TGCGCCAGCAGCGTCCTGGGGGAAGGGGATGGCTACACCTTC.

The chain has TRBV14 and TRBJ2-7; 10 nucleotides line up with TRBD1. With 1 base clipped from V and 4 bases from J, the junction kept 7 bases outside the gene matches. The CDR3 runs to 16 residues. Germline loops: CDR1 SGHDN, CDR2 FVKESK. CDR3 coding DNA: TGTGCCAGCAGCCAAGGTCCTCGGACAGGGGGATACGAGCAGTACTTC. Protein product: CASSQGPRTGGYEQYF.

This clonotype has a count of ten or more. J is TRBJ2-7 and V is TRBV7-9, with D maybe TRBD1 (6 bases). The germline V gene encodes CDR1 SEHNR and CDR2 FQNEAQ (reference sequence). There are 13 residues in the CDR3. The V end was cut by 4 bases, the J end by 2 bases, with 9 bases between. Here the CDR3 DNA reads TGTGCCAGCAGCTCTAGGGGGACCTACGAGCAGTACTTC. The encoded protein is CASSSRGTYEQYF.

The gene calls are TRBV7-3 and TRBJ2-3; maybe TRBD1 (5 bases). V shed 5 bases and J shed 5 bases, with 11 bases lying between them. Germline assignment: CDR1 SGHTA and CDR2 FQGTGA. The CDR3 sequence is 13 residues long. This CDR3 is CASSPARGDTQYF. The CDR3 bases are TGTGCCAGCAGCCCGGCAAGGGGAGATACGCAGTATTTT.

The chain links TRBV4-1 to TRBJ1-6; D remains ambiguous. CDR3 length: 13 amino acids. V was pared by 0 bases and J by 8 bases, with 5 bases between. Germline lookup yields CDR1 MGHRA and CDR2 YSYEKL. The CDR3: CASSQEVYSPLHF. The DNA of the CDR3 is TGCGCCAGCAGCCAAGAGGTGTATTCACCCCTCCACTTT.

This sequence joins TRBV7-6 and TRBJ2-2; perhaps TRBD2 as D (6 bases). This CDR3 has 15 residues. Trimming removed 5 bases from V and 0 bases from J, with 10 bases in between. Germline CDR1 reads SGHVS; CDR2 reads FNYEAQ. CDR3 DNA sequence: TGTGCCAGCAGCCCCTCGGGGGCGAACACCGGGGAGCTGTTTTTT. It encodes CASSPSGANTGELFF. The whole variable domain, filled in from reference TRBV7-6 and TRBJ2-2, reads GAGVSQSPRYKVTKRGQDVALRCDPISGHVSLYWYRQALGQGPEFLTYFNYEAQQDKSGLPNDRFSAERPEGSISTLTIQRTEQRDSAMYRCASSPSGANTGELFFGEGSRLTVL.

As to this clonotype: A much larger clone differs by one base, so this may be a read error. The rearrangement links TRBV10-3 to TRBJ2-1; D may correspond to TRBD1 or TRBD2 (5 bases each). The CDR3 contains 16 residues. Germline lookup yields CDR1 ENHRY and CDR2 SYGVKD. CDR3 residues: CAISESGTEFDNEQLF. The CDR3 nucleotides are TGTGCCATCAGTGAGTCTGGGACCGAGTTTGACAATGAGCAGCTCTTC.

At least ten counts were recorded for this clonotype. The CDR3 sequence is CASSRPGGTQYF. The CDR3, as DNA: TGTGCCAGCAGCCGTCCGGGAGGGACCCAGTACTTC. The chain couples TRBV7-2 to TRBJ2-5, with 7 bases matching TRBD2. Germline assignment: CDR1 SGHTA and CDR2 FQGNSA. Germline trimming cut 5 bases from V and 7 bases from J; bases unmatched to any gene: 4. The CDR3 runs to 12 residues. The entire variable domain, with the rest obtained from reference TRBV7-2 and TRBJ2-5, is as follows: GAGVSQSPSNKVTEKGKDVELRCDPISGHTALYWYRQSLGQGLEFLIYFQGNSAPDKSGLPSDRFSAERTGGSVSTLTIQRTQQEDSAVYLCASSRPGGTQYFGPGTRLLVL.